The 25 T cell receptor beta chains in this list originate from one sample, sequenced in a study of Graves' ophthalmopathy and Graves' hyperthyroidism (dated by TCRdb to 2017 to 2018). Sequencer: Illumina HiSeq 2000. For repertoire sequencing, TCR beta CDR3 regions were amplified from RNA transcripts. The first round of RT-PCR was done with HTBI primers and the Qiagen OneStep RT-PCR kit, and was followed by a second round of multiplex PCR, then size selection and purification. TCRdb's own reprocessing of the public reads used fastp at Q25 and MiXCR and kept productive beta chains. Each CDR3 protein gets just one entry, which takes the most common genes and DNA from the rows behind it. This sample lists about 740,000 distinct CDR3 sequences; around 40% were detected once. Approximately 43% of the sample comes from the top ten. Sequenced material: peripheral blood. These receptors were taken from an adult man with Graves' ophthalmopathy.

A word on this clonotype: At one end, the junction sequence differs from germline, possibly due to a read error. The chain combines TRBV7-3 with TRBJ1-6, with D perhaps matching TRBD1 (5 bases). Germline CDR1 reads SGHTA; CDR2 reads FQGTGA. This CDR3 is 15 amino acids long. The CDR3 nucleotides read TGTGCCGGCAGCTTAGAAAAAGGGGTTGATTCACCCCTCCACTTT. Its translation is CAGSLEKGVDSPLHF.

Of note for this clonotype: Possible read error: a much larger clone is one base away. V gene TRBV29-1 combines with J gene TRBJ1-2, with D tentatively TRBD1 (5 bases). CDR3 length: 13 residues. Germline V lookup: CDR1 SQVTM, CDR2 ANQGSEA. This CDR3 reads CSVDSQGNYGFTF. The CDR3, as DNA: TGCAGCGTTGATAGTCAGGGTAACTATGGCTTCACCTTC.

This clonotype appeared a few times. The junction departs from germline at one end; a sequencing error may be responsible. The chain uses TRBV20-1 and TRBJ2-7, with 14 nucleotides matching TRBD2. Germline V lookup: CDR1 DFQATT, CDR2 SNEGSKA (reference sequence). The CDR3 is 17 residues long. CDR3 in DNA: TGCAGTGTTCCCAGACTAGCGGGAGGGCCGGTACCCACTTTGGAGCACTTC. Its protein is CSVPRLAGGPVPTLEHF.

This clonotype was recorded many times. The chain joins TRBV10-3 to TRBJ1-1; D uncertain. The germline gives CDR1 ENHRY, CDR2 SYGVKD. Trimming cost V 2 bases and J 0 bases, with 4 bases left between them. The CDR3 has 13 amino acids. CDR3 residues: CAISEIMNTEAFF. The CDR3 bases are TGTGCCATCAGTGAGATAATGAACACTGAAGCTTTCTTT.

This clonotype has a count of ten or more. The chain joins TRBV7-6 to TRBJ2-7, with 8 bases matching TRBD1. Germline CDR1 is SGHVS and CDR2 is FNYEAQ. After removal of 5 bases from V and 6 bases from J, the junction contained 3 bases not matched to a gene. The CDR3 has 12 residues. This CDR3 reads CASSADRVEQYF. In DNA, the CDR3 is TGTGCCAGCAGCGCGGACAGGGTCGAGCAGTACTTC.

The rearrangement uses TRBV19 and TRBJ1-5, with a tentative D call TRBD1 (5 bases). V lost 11 bases and J 9 bases, leaving 14 bases between the germline ends. This CDR3 contains 11 residues. CDR1 is LNHDA and CDR2 is SQIVND in the germline V gene (reference sequence). CDR3 in DNA: TGTGCCGGGGGACCTGGGGGGCCCCAGCATTTT. It specifies CAGGPGGPQHF.

The chain combines TRBV20-1 with TRBJ1-5; 7 bases are a match to TRBD1. CDR1 and CDR2 (germline): DFQATT, SNEGSKA (reference sequence). V was clipped by 6 bases and J by 11 bases; unmatched bases: 10. The CDR3 loop spans 12 amino acids. CDR3 in DNA: TGCAGTGCAACAGGGGCATGGGAGACCCAGCATTTT. Protein product: CSATGAWETQHF.

Worth noting for this clonotype: At one of its ends the junction is not consistent with the germline gene, which may arise from a read error. The chain recombines TRBV10-3 with TRBJ1-2, with 8 bases fitting TRBD1. The V gene's germline CDR1 is ENHRY and CDR2 SYGVKD. The CDR3 runs to 15 residues. CDR3 loop: CASSYTTGVNYGYTF. The CDR3 coding sequence is TGTGCCAGCAGTTACACGACAGGGGTTAACTATGGCTACACCTTC.

V is TRBV20-1 and J is TRBJ2-5; D is ambiguous. With 4 bases removed from V and 2 bases from J, the gap between germline ends came to 11 bases. The CDR3 has 13 amino acids. In germline, CDR1 is DFQATT, CDR2 SNEGSKA (reference sequence). This CDR3 is CSATVDPQETQYF. As DNA, the CDR3 is TGCAGTGCTACCGTTGATCCGCAAGAGACCCAGTACTTC.

This clonotype was counted many times. This rearrangement joins TRBV24-1 to TRBJ1-5; D gene uncertain. Germline-derived CDR1 and CDR2 are KGHDR and SFDVKD. V lost 0 bases and J lost 0, with 8 bases in between. The CDR3 has 16 residues. The CDR3 here is CATSDLFLHSNQPQHF. CDR3 in DNA: TGTGCCACCAGTGATTTGTTTCTCCATAGCAATCAGCCCCAGCATTTT.

This clonotype has more than one count but fewer than ten. V gene TRBV9 combines with J gene TRBJ2-2, with TRBD1 matching over 8 bases. Germline V gene sequence: CDR1 SGDLS, CDR2 YYNGEE. V lost 0 bases, J lost 3 bases, and 4 bases stayed unmatched. The CDR3 contains 16 residues. CDR3 amino acids: CASSVDPGGHTGELFF. CDR3 nucleotides: TGTGCCAGCAGCGTAGATCCAGGGGGCCACACCGGGGAGCTGTTTTTT.

V gene TRBV4-1 combines with J gene TRBJ2-7; 8 bases are shared with TRBD1. Germline V gene lookup returns CDR1 MGHRA and CDR2 YSYEKL. This CDR3 spans 16 amino acids. V was pared by 0 bases and J by 4 bases, with 8 bases of the junction left unmatched. CDR3 residues: CASSQDFGQGDYEQYF. CDR3 DNA: TGCGCCAGCAGCCAAGACTTCGGACAGGGTGATTACGAGCAGTACTTC.

To note about this clonotype: This clone may be a read error of a much larger clone one base away. This sequence joins TRBV10-3 and TRBJ2-7; D is possibly TRBD1 (5 bases). This CDR3 is 13 amino acids long. Germline values: CDR1 ENHRY, CDR2 SYGVKD. The CDR3 sequence is CASSEGESHEQYF. The CDR3 DNA follows: TGTGCCAGCAGTGAAGGGGAATCCCACGAGCAGTACTTC.

This sequence joins TRBV7-9 and TRBJ2-3; 10 nucleotides match TRBD2. From germline, CDR1 is SEHNR and CDR2 FQNEAQ (reference sequence). The CDR3 has 17 amino acids. J was trimmed by 4 bases and V by 5 bases; bases with no gene match: 12. Here the CDR3 DNA reads TGTGCCAGCAGCCCCTTAGATCCCCTAGCGGGAGCAGATACGCAGTATTTT. Its protein is CASSPLDPLAGADTQYF.

This clonotype was seen ten or more times. The chain links TRBV5-1 to TRBJ1-2; D not resolved. V lost 0 bases and J lost 1, with 7 bases in between. The CDR3 runs to 14 residues. The germline V gene has CDR1 SGHRS and CDR2 YFSETQ. The DNA for the CDR3 is TGCGCCAGCAGCTTGGCTACCCGTAACTATGGCTACACCTTC. Amino acid sequence: CASSLATRNYGYTF.

The chain combines TRBV29-1 with TRBJ2-6, with 9 bases fitting TRBD1. Trimming removed 6 bases from V and 2 bases from J; junction bases left unmatched: 11. CDR3 length: 17 amino acids. Germline-derived CDR1 and CDR2 are SQVTM and ANQGSEA. The DNA for the CDR3 is TGCAGCGTGGTGACCGGGACAGGGTCCCCTGGGGCCAACGTCCTGACTTTC. Its translation is CSVVTGTGSPGANVLTF.

The gene calls are TRBV6-5 and TRBJ2-5; 9 nucleotides agree with TRBD1. The CDR3 consists of 14 residues. CDR1 is MNHEY, CDR2 SVGAGI, per germline. J gave up 13 bases and V 5 bases, and 14 bases lay outside the gene matches. CDR3 amino acids: CASSGQQGARSRYF. The CDR3 nucleotides are TGTGCCAGCAGTGGTCAACAGGGGGCGCGGAGTCGGTACTTC.

This chain joins TRBV29-1 and TRBJ1-2, with D maybe TRBD1 (6 bases). Per germline, CDR1 SQVTM and CDR2 ANQGSEA. Trimming took 4 bases from V and 6 from J, leaving 21 bases between them. This CDR3 has 15 amino acids. CDR3 nucleotides: TGCAGCGTTGGACTAGCGGGGGGCAGGGTCAATGGCTACACCTTC. It specifies CSVGLAGGRVNGYTF.

About this clonotype itself: One end of the junction fails to match germline, which may point to a read error. The chain has TRBV15 and TRBJ2-6, with D possibly called TRBD1 or TRBD2 (5 bases each). This CDR3 has 13 amino acids. Germline V lookup: CDR1 LNHNV, CDR2 YYDKDF (reference sequence). CDR3 residues: CATTRGALRSEAF. The CDR3, as DNA: TGTGCCACCACTCGAGGGGCGCTTCGTTCTGAGGCTTTC.

There are many counts of this clonotype. The chain employs TRBV15 and TRBJ2-5; a possible D gene is TRBD2 (5 bases). From germline, CDR1 is LNHNV and CDR2 YYDKDF (reference sequence). The CDR3 covers 14 residues. With 4 bases removed from V and 2 bases from J, the gap between germline ends came to 11 bases. This CDR3 is CATSKRTLQETQYF. Written as DNA, the CDR3 is TGTGCCACCAGCAAAAGGACTCTTCAAGAGACCCAGTACTTC.

This clonotype was observed many times. The chain links TRBV2 to TRBJ1-1; D remains ambiguous. There are 13 residues in the CDR3. V lost 3 bases and J lost 0, with 5 bases in between. Germline CDR1 SNHLY, CDR2 FYNNEI. Here the CDR3 DNA reads TGTGCCAGCAGTGATGAGGTGAACACTGAAGCTTTCTTT. Its protein product is CASSDEVNTEAFF.

This clonotype came up many times. V gene TRBV7-2 combines with J gene TRBJ2-7; 9 bases line up with TRBD2. The CDR3 has 15 residues. V lost 1 base, J lost 5 bases, and 6 bases stayed unmatched. From germline, CDR1 is SGHTA and CDR2 FQGNSA. The CDR3 coding sequence is TGTGCCAGCAGCTTAGTTGGTAGCGGGAGCCACGAGCAGTACTTC. It is translated as CASSLVGSGSHEQYF.

This clonotype showed up just once. This rearrangement joins TRBV29-1 to TRBJ1-5, with D possibly TRBD1 on 5 matching bases. Trimming removed 1 base from V and 5 bases from J, with 9 bases in between. This CDR3 comprises 13 residues. In germline, CDR1 is SQVTM, CDR2 ANQGSEA. CDR3 in DNA: TGCAGCGTTGAAGTGGGACTTGATCAGCCCCAGCATTTT. This encodes CSVEVGLDQPQHF.

This clonotype was recorded at least ten times. The chain has TRBV7-9 and TRBJ1-1, with D unclear. The V gene's germline CDR1 is SEHNR and CDR2 FQNEAQ (reference sequence). V lost 5 bases to trimming and J lost 3 bases, with 16 bases between them. CDR3 length equals 15 residues. The CDR3 region has the DNA TGTGCCAGCAGCAAAAGAGCCCAAAGGGACACTGAAGCTTTCTTT. Amino acids: CASSKRAQRDTEAFF.

Points on this clonotype: The junction does not match germline at one end; this may be a read error. The chain employs TRBV11-1 and TRBJ1-1; maybe TRBD1 (5 bases). Looked up from germline, CDR1 is SGHAT and CDR2 is FQDESV (reference sequence). CDR3 length equals 15 residues. CDR3 nucleotide sequence: TGTGCCAGCAGCTTGGGACCGCGAAATAGCGCTGAAGCTTCCTTT. This gives the protein CASSLGPRNSAEASF.